The 24 T cell receptor beta chains below all came from one sample that was sequenced in a study of blood T cells in healthy people across ages. A second PCR, run for 7 to 11 cycles, used a sample-barcoded 5' primer plus a J-beta primer mix. From the 5' RACE reads, TCRdb called clonotypes with MiXCR, one entry per CDR3 protein. The sample contains about 810,000 distinct CDR3 sequences, roughly 35% of which appear only once. The sample was blood. The source is a man aged 18 to 30 in good health.

The gene calls are TRBV16 and TRBJ1-3; D gene ambiguous. The germline V gene encodes CDR1 KGHSY and CDR2 FQNENV. Trimming left V 4 bases short and J 0 bases short, with 10 bases between. The CDR3 is 15 amino acids. Here the CDR3 DNA reads TGTGCCAGCAGCCCCACGCTTAGCTCTGGAAACACCATATATTTT. It encodes CASSPTLSSGNTIYF.

This clonotype was seen just once. The rearrangement uses TRBV29-1 and TRBJ2-7; 9 nucleotides align to TRBD1. The tail of the sequence fits TRBJ2-5 better, so the J call may be wrong. Germline loops: CDR1 SQVTM, CDR2 ANQGSEA. This CDR3 spans 12 amino acids. CDR3 DNA: TGCAGCGCCGGGACAGGGCTGCAGACCCAGTACTTC. It specifies CSAGTGLQTQYF.

The V call is TRBV6-5, the J call TRBJ1-4; no definite D call. V lost 0 bases, J lost 4 bases, and 9 bases lay in between. This CDR3 comprises 15 residues. Germline CDR1 and CDR2: MNHEY and SVGAGI. The CDR3 region has the DNA TGTGCCAGCAGTTACTCGCCGGATCTTAATGAAAAACTGTTTTTT. This codes for CASSYSPDLNEKLFF.

The V call is TRBV7-9, the J call TRBJ2-5; no definite D call. The DNA end favors TRBJ2-7, so the J call may be wrong. The CDR3 runs 12 residues. The V gene's germline CDR1 is SEHNR and CDR2 FQNEAQ (reference sequence). CDR3: CASKRSENEQYF. The CDR3 DNA reads TGTGCCAGCAAGCGTTCGGAAAACGAGCAGTACTTC.

The V gene is TRBV4-3, the J gene TRBJ2-1; TRBD2 aligns across 9 bases. With the DNA end fitting TRBJ2-7 better, the J assignment may be wrong. Germline-derived CDR1 and CDR2 are LGHNA and YSLEER. This CDR3 has 19 residues. CDR3 region: CASSQEPSLAGGPYNEQYF. The CDR3 region has the DNA TGCGCCAGCAGCCAAGAGCCCTCTCTTGCGGGGGGGCCCTACAATGAGCAGTACTTC.

Only a few counts were recorded for this clonotype. The V gene is TRBV6-2 or TRBV6-3, the J gene TRBJ2-5; TRBD1 aligns across 7 bases. From germline, CDR1 is MNHEY and CDR2 SVGEGT. J was trimmed by 4 bases and V by 1 base; bases with no gene match: 6. This CDR3 is built from 15 residues. CDR3 sequence reads: CASSYFTGVRETQYF. DNA for the CDR3: TGTGCCAGCAGTTACTTTACAGGGGTTCGAGAGACCCAGTACTTC.

V usage is TRBV27 and J usage is TRBJ1-5; D is possibly TRBD1 (6 bases). This CDR3 contains 14 residues. V was trimmed by 3 bases and J by 9 bases, leaving 15 bases between them. Germline V gene lookup returns CDR1 MNHEY and CDR2 SMNVEV (reference sequence). As DNA, the CDR3 is TGTGCCAGCAGTTTTGGGGGGGGCGTGGGGCCCCAGCATTTT. Protein: CASSFGGGVGPQHF.

This clonotype came up a few times. The genes are TRBV20-1 and TRBJ2-1, with a tentative D call TRBD2 (7 bases). CDR3 length: 12 amino acids. Trimming cost V 2 bases and J 8 bases, with 10 bases left between them. Germline V gene data show CDR1 as DFQATT and CDR2 as SNEGSKA (reference sequence). CDR3 residues: CSARRGAYEQFF. In nucleotides, the CDR3 is TGCAGTGCTAGACGGGGGGCATATGAGCAGTTCTTC.

This clonotype was picked up a small number of times. In DNA, the CDR3 is TGCAGTGCTAGACAGGCGACGAACACTGAAGCTTTCTTT. Translation: CSARQATNTEAFF. The chain has TRBV20-1 and TRBJ1-1; no reliable D call. Germline V gives CDR1 DFQATT, CDR2 SNEGSKA (reference sequence). CDR3 length: 13 amino acids. V lost 2 bases, J lost 1 base, and 8 bases lay in between.

This clonotype was seen at least ten times. The chain has TRBV4-1 and TRBJ2-3, with D hard to call. The CDR3 covers 15 residues. CDR1 MGHRA and CDR2 YSYEKL come from the germline V gene. Trimming took 1 base from V and 1 from J, leaving 9 bases between them. The CDR3: CASSQGGQGTDTQYF. CDR3 sequence (DNA): TGCGCCAGCAGCCAAGGCGGCCAAGGCACAGATACGCAGTATTTT.

The rearrangement uses TRBV12-3 or TRBV12-4 and TRBJ2-1; TRBD1 matches 7 bases. Losses at the gene ends were 6 bases for V and 5 bases for J; bases not matched to a gene: 7. CDR3 length equals 14 residues. The CDR3 reads CASSRDRADNEQFF. The CDR3 DNA is TGTGCCAGCAGCCGGGACAGAGCCGACAATGAGCAGTTCTTC.

The gene calls are TRBV20-1 and TRBJ2-1, with a weak D call TRBD2 (5 bases). This CDR3 region has 14 residues. Per germline, CDR1 DFQATT and CDR2 SNEGSKA (reference sequence). Trimming removed 2 bases from V and 3 bases from J, with 11 bases in between. The CDR3 is CSARSRRLYNEQFF. CDR3 sequence (DNA): TGCAGTGCTAGAAGCAGGAGGCTCTACAATGAGCAGTTCTTC.

The sample holds a few counts of this clonotype. This sequence joins TRBV12-3 or TRBV12-4 and TRBJ1-5, with 9 positions matching TRBD1. CDR3 length: 17 amino acids. After removal of 3 bases from V and 0 bases from J, the junction contained 6 bases not matched to a gene. The CDR3 DNA is TGTGCCAGCAGTTTCGTAGACAGGGGGTATAGCAATCAGCCCCAGCATTTT. This sequence encodes CASSFVDRGYSNQPQHF.

The chain combines TRBV7-2 with TRBJ2-5, with no clear D. The CDR3 has 14 residues. V was pared by 5 bases and J by 4 bases, with 14 bases between. Germline-derived CDR1 and CDR2 are SGHTA and FQGNSA. The CDR3 nucleotides read TGTGCCAGCAGCGTAGAGGACGGCATAGAGACCCAGTACTTC. Translation: CASSVEDGIETQYF.

The sample holds a few counts of this clonotype. The chain has TRBV12-3 or TRBV12-4 and TRBJ2-3, with 9 bases identical to TRBD2. The CDR3 totals 14 residues. Unmatched junction bases numbered 7, after V lost 8 bases and J lost 4 bases. CDR3 residues: CASQASGGPDTQYF. In DNA form, the CDR3 reads TGTGCCAGCCAAGCGAGCGGGGGGCCAGATACGCAGTATTTT.

For the CDR3, the DNA is TGTGCCAGCAGCCACCCGGACAGCACTGAAGCTTTCTTT. The encoded protein is CASSHPDSTEAFF. The chain employs TRBV3-1 and TRBJ1-1, with D possibly TRBD1 on 6 matching bases. This CDR3 has 13 residues. Trimming took 3 bases from V and 4 from J, leaving 9 bases between them. CDR1 and CDR2 from the germline V gene are LGHDT and YNNKEL (reference sequence).

As to this clonotype: A much bigger clone sits one base away, suggesting this may be a read error. V and J are TRBV10-3 and TRBJ2-5, with 11 bases aligning to TRBD2. With the DNA end fitting TRBJ2-7 better, the J assignment may be wrong. Germline-derived CDR1 and CDR2 are ENHRY and SYGVKD. The CDR3 spans 19 residues. The CDR3 coding sequence is TGTGCCATCAGCCTAATGACTAGCGGGGACCAGCCCAACTCCTACGAGCAGTACTTC. Its protein product is CAISLMTSGDQPNSYEQYF.

This clonotype was detected only a few times. The CDR3 bases are TGTGCCATCAGACCAGGTGGCGGGGGGTACCAAGAGACCCAGTACTTC. It translates to CAIRPGGGGYQETQYF. This chain joins TRBV10-3 and TRBJ2-5; TRBD2 matches at 8 bases. CDR3 length equals 16 residues. Germline assignment: CDR1 ENHRY and CDR2 SYGVKD. V gave up 6 bases and J gave up 0 bases; unmatched junction bases: 9.

Regarding this clonotype: An end of the junction differs from the germline gene, which may be a read error. This chain connects TRBV27 to TRBJ2-4; perhaps D is TRBD1 or TRBD2 (5 bases each). Germline CDR1 and CDR2: MNHEY and SMNVEV (reference sequence). The CDR3 sequence is 15 residues long. The CDR3 DNA is TGTGTCAGCAGTTGGAAGGGGACGACCAAAAACATTCAGTACTTC. Encoded protein: CVSSWKGTTKNIQYF.

This clonotype was seen repeatedly, ten times or more. The rearrangement links TRBV12-3 or TRBV12-4 to TRBJ2-5, with TRBD2 as a possible D gene (6 bases). V was cut by 3 bases and J by 4 bases, with 15 bases left in between. CDR3 length equals 15 residues. The DNA for the CDR3 is TGTGCCAGCAGTTTGAACGGGGGAGAACCAGAGACCCAGTACTTC. Its protein product is CASSLNGGEPETQYF.

This clonotype has only a few counts. The rearrangement links TRBV7-8 to TRBJ2-7; D is possibly TRBD1 or TRBD2 (5 bases each). Looked up from germline, CDR1 is SGHVS and CDR2 is FQNEAQ. There are 16 residues in the CDR3. The V gene lost 3 bases and the J gene lost 0 bases, with 15 bases spanning the gap. The CDR3 sequence: CASSFGTIGSSYEQYF. CDR3 DNA sequence: TGTGCCAGCAGCTTTGGGACCATCGGTAGCTCCTACGAGCAGTACTTC.

This clonotype was detected a few times. This sequence joins TRBV14 and TRBJ2-1, with unresolved D. The germline CDR1 and CDR2 sequences are SGHDN and FVKESK. There are 12 residues in the CDR3. Trimming pared 0 bases from V and 5 bases from J, leaving 2 bases between. CDR3 coding DNA: TGTGCCAGCAGCCAAGATAACAATGAGCAGTTCTTC. Its translation: CASSQDNNEQFF.

This clonotype was picked up one time. A much larger clone is a single base away; this may be a read error. The chain links TRBV4-3 to TRBJ2-1, with D tentatively TRBD1 (6 bases). This CDR3 contains 14 residues. Germline V gene data show CDR1 as LGHNA and CDR2 as YSLEER. CDR3 protein: CASSLSLGGNEQVF. The DNA of the CDR3 is TGCGCCAGCAGCCTCTCTCTTGGGGGCAATGAGCAGGTCTTC.

The V call is TRBV20-1, the J call TRBJ2-4; 7 nucleotides align to TRBD1. The DNA end favors TRBJ2-7, so the J call may be wrong. This CDR3 spans 14 amino acids. Per the germline V gene, CDR1 is DFQATT and CDR2 is SNEGSKA (reference sequence). The CDR3 spells CSAYSTGTVNEQYF. CDR3 nucleotide sequence: TGCAGTGCCTATAGCACCGGGACAGTCAACGAGCAGTACTTC.